This T cell receptor beta chain was identified in a study of blood T cell repertoires in COVID-19. The assay was immunoSEQ multiplex PCR, and TCRdb's table has in-frame clones only and misses some. The sample yields more than 300,000 clones, roughly 86% seen once. Germline V gene sequence: CDR1 MNHEY, CDR2 SMNVEV (reference sequence). The CDR3 consists of 14 residues. The trim removed 6 bases at V and 1 base at J, leaving 4 bases unmatched. The table lists this clone with a count of one. The origin of this receptor is a man in his forties or fifties in a cohort exposed to, infected with or recovered from COVID-19 (not recorded which). Sequencing used PBMCs or T cells enriched from blood (not recorded which). This chain connects TRBV27 to TRBJ2-7; the match to TRBD1 covers 9 bases. The CDR3 region is CASRPDRGSYEQYF. CDR3 bases: TGTGCCAGCAGGCCCGACAGGGGGTCCTACGAGCAGTACTTC.